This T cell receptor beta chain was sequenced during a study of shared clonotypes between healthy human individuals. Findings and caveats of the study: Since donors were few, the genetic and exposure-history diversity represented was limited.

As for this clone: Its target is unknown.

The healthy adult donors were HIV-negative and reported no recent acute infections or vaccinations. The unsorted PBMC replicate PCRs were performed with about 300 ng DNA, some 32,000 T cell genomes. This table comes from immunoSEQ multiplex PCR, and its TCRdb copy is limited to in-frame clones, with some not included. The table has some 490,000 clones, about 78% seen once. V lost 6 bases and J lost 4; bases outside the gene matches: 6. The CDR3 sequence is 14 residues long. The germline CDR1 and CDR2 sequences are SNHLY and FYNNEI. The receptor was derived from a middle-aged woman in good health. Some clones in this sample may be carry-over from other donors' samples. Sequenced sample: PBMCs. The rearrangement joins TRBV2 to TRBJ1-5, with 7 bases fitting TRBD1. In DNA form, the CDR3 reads TGTGCCAGCAGCATCAGGGGGGATAATCAGCCCCAGCATTTT. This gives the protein CASSIRGDNQPQHF.